The clone carrying this T cell receptor beta chain appeared a few times. Its cognate antigen is unknown. The CDR3 is 13 amino acids. Between the trimmed V and J ends, which lost 1 base and 2 bases, there was a span of 8 bases. Germline assignment: CDR1 SQVTM and CDR2 ANQGSEA. Primed by a sample-barcoded 5' primer and a J-beta primer mix, a second PCR proceeded for about 6 to 11 cycles. Each cDNA molecule was tagged by a template-switch adaptor that had 12 random nucleotides. MiXCR, run by TCRdb on the 5' RACE reads, gives a single entry per CDR3 protein. Seen here are about 640,000 distinct CDR3 sequences, about 53% observed once, and the top ten hold 30% to 40%. The sample comes from a study of blood T cells in healthy people across ages. Whole-study findings and limits: No one knew whether donors had CMV, which possibly confounded expanded clonotype changes.

Aged roughly 6 to 95, donors were systemically healthy Caucasians from Russia. J is TRBJ2-5 and V is TRBV29-1; no definite D call. This TCR came from a man aged 60-69 years in good health. Input material: blood. DNA for the CDR3: TGCAGCGTTGAAGGTCCCCCGCAAGAGACCCAGTACTTC. It specifies CSVEGPPQETQYF.